This T cell receptor beta chain was identified during a study of blood T cell repertoires in COVID-19. Study-level information: Acute-phase and convalescent COVID-19 samples originated in the United States, Italy and Spain. T cells, B-cell-depleted T cells, or PBMCs provided the cDNA or gDNA that served as material.

Profiling relied on immunoSEQ multiplex PCR, and the TCRdb table lists in-frame clones only, not all of them. Found here are some 100,000 clones, 65% to 90% of them singletons; the top ten hold roughly 3%. Participants were aged roughly 18 to 89 years, lived in under 25 US areas, and enrolled virtually. Participants had their cohort set by participant-reported clinical history. Sequencing input: PBMCs or T cells enriched from blood (not recorded which). This sequence was found in a woman between 50 and 59 years old who had recovered from COVID-19.

The CDR3 sequence: CASSAPGTASYEQYF. CDR3 coding DNA: TGTGCCAGCAGCGCCCCCGGGACAGCATCCTACGAGCAGTACTTC. This rearrangement joins TRBV28 to TRBJ2-7; 7 nucleotides line up with TRBD1. The CDR3 is made up of 15 amino acids. With V trimmed by 6 bases and J by 1 base, 9 bases remained unmatched. In germline, CDR1 is MDHEN, CDR2 SYDVKM.